This note documents a single TCR beta chain sequence. Its antigen target is currently unknown. The input lacks base qualities; no much larger clone sits a single base away. The data are from a study of metastatic and nonmetastatic thyroid tumors (dated by TCRdb to the early 2020s). A note on the overall study: For patients with malignant and with benign thyroid disease, the researchers compared repertoires between peripheral blood samples and tumor or nodule tissue samples.

Reading from cysteine to phenylalanine, the CDR3 counts 14 amino acids. Kept here is only the CDR3 DNA, which spans 42 bases and is read in frame from base 1. Relative to germline, V is missing 1 base and J is missing 6 bases, with 5 bases of the junction outside any gene match. From the germline V gene (reference sequence), CDR1 is DFQATT and CDR2 is SNEGSKA. Overall study results and their limits: In both blood and tumor samples, malignant tumors were reported to have significantly higher TCR beta diversity than benign nodules.

No treatment had been received by any patient before thyroid surgery. The study retrospectively analysed patient clinical samples collected from about 2011 to 2018 using T-cell receptor beta sequencing. Library prep was done by PCR. Instrument used: Illumina HiSeq 4000. High-throughput sequencing was used to profile the CDR3 region of the TCR beta-chain in every patient. The authors' pipeline ran thus. Drawing on CDR3 differences between clinicopathological groups, the researchers built a classifier meant to tell apart patients with distant-metastatic papillary thyroid cancer. The Shannon index was used to assess repertoire diversity, and the Morisita-Horn index was used to assess tumor-blood repertoire similarity. TCRdb reprocessed the public reads (quality trimming at Q25 with fastp, clone calling with MiXCR) and kept in-frame beta chains. The V and J calls were determined by TCRdb, not by the authors. This sample gives under 55,000 clones in total; approximately 15% of them show up just once. The ten biggest clones cover approximately 3% of the sample.

This TCR was sampled from a female donor with papillary thyroid cancer or a benign thyroid nodule (not recorded which). Some clones in this sample may be carry-over from other donors' samples. Sequenced sample: blood. Recombination linked TRBV20-1 to TRBJ2-3, and 9 bases in between align with TRBD2. The CDR3 reads CSARVAGGSDTQYF. The bases read TGCAGTGCTAGAGTGGCGGGGGGGTCGGATACGCAGTATTTT.